This T cell receptor beta chain appears in the sequencing data of a study of STAT3 mutations in large granular lymphocyte leukemia. Overall study: Roughly half the longitudinally sequenced T-LGLL patients had canonical STAT3 mutations. Immunosuppressive therapy was given to more than half of T-LGLL patients.

CDR1 KGHSH and CDR2 LQKENI come from the germline V gene. The CDR3 covers 17 residues. The V and J ends lost 0 bases and 1 base respectively, with 15 bases between them. Study findings and constraints: All newly emerging clones after therapy were STAT3 wild type. In several patients, dominant TCR clone burden exceeded STAT3 mutant burden, suggesting STAT3 mutation arose secondarily. Every T-cell large granular lymphocyte leukemia patient had at least one immunodominant TCR beta clonotype.

The method was immunoSEQ multiplex PCR; TCRdb's version includes in-frame clones alone and lacks a portion of them. The repertoire consists of about 12,000 clones, with 81% occurring once and the leading ten covering just over 50%. Of note for this clone: Antigen unknown.

Material for sequencing was peripheral blood mononuclear cells. This clonotype originated in a man aged 55 to 70 with T-cell large granular lymphocyte leukemia. Some clones in this sample may be carry-over from other donors' samples. V gene TRBV18 combines with J gene TRBJ1-1; D might be TRBD1 (6 bases). CDR3 amino acids: CASSPPFPDRRNTEAFF. The CDR3, as DNA: TGTGCCAGCTCACCACCTTTTCCCGACAGGCGGAACACTGAAGCTTTCTTT.